These T cell receptor beta chains were read from a single sample in a study of TIL therapy for anti-PD-1-resistant metastatic lung cancer. TCRdb's copy holds only in-frame clones and misses some; the assay was immunoSEQ multiplex PCR. The profile shows about 50,000 clones, about 86% of them singletons. Material: blood, obtained at baseline. The source of these receptors is a person between 30 and 80 years old with non-small cell lung cancer. Both conserved end residues are part of each CDR3. The D gene is left open where the match is weak. The size entry is marked missing in some rows and otherwise reads once, few, many or a size class.

abundance | d_gene | j_gene | v_gene | CDR3aa | CDR3nt
NA | NA | TRBJ2-2 | TRBV5-4 | CATATENTGELFF | TGTGCCACCGCGACAGAGAACACCGGGGAGCTGTTTTTT
NA | TRBD1 | TRBJ1-1 | TRBV6-5 | CASSRGQGGEAFF | TGTGCCAGCAGCAGGGGACAGGGGGGTGAAGCTTTCTTT
NA | TRBD2 | TRBJ2-3 | TRBV3-1/TRBV3-2 | CASSLGTRTDTQYF | TGTGCCAGCAGCCTCGGGACTAGGACAGATACGCAGTATTTT
NA | NA | TRBJ2-1 | TRBV12-3/TRBV12-4 | CASSLGVNEQFF | TGTGCCAGCAGTTTAGGGGTCAATGAGCAGTTCTTC
NA | NA | TRBJ2-3 | TRBV4-3 | CASSQVWGGGATTDTQYF | TGCGCCAGCAGCCAAGTCTGGGGCGGGGGCGCTACCACAGATACGCAGTATTTT
NA | TRBD1 | TRBJ1-1 | TRBV9 | CASSVDPTRGRTEAFF | TGTGCCAGCAGCGTAGACCCTACCAGGGGGAGGACTGAAGCTTTCTTT
NA | NA | TRBJ1-2 | TRBV29-1 | CSVSRFHYGYTF | TGCAGCGTTTCGCGATTTCACTATGGCTACACCTTC
NA | TRBD1 | TRBJ1-1 | TRBV14 | CASSYTGGLLTEAFF | TGTGCCAGCAGTTATACAGGGGGATTGTTGACTGAAGCTTTCTTT
NA | NA | TRBJ2-7 | TRBV7-2 | CASSLAGESYEQYF | TGTGCCAGCAGCTTAGCGGGAGAGTCCTACGAGCAGTACTTC
NA | NA | TRBJ2-5 | TRBV7-2 | CASSLGQPGETQYF | TGTGCCAGCAGCTTAGGGCAACCGGGGGAGACCCAGTACTTC
NA | NA | TRBJ2-6 | TRBV7-2 | CASSSRTTLGSGANVLTF | TGTGCCAGCAGCTCCAGGACGACTCTGGGGTCTGGGGCCAACGTCCTGACTTTC
NA | NA | TRBJ1-3 | TRBV6-2/TRBV6-3 | CASSYSMGHAGNTIYF | TGTGCCAGCAGTTACTCGATGGGACACGCTGGAAACACCATATATTTT
NA | TRBD1 | TRBJ2-7 | TRBV7-2 | CASSLFVGQPFEQYF | TGTGCCAGCAGCTTATTTGTGGGACAGCCTTTCGAGCAGTACTTC
once | NA | TRBJ2-7 | TRBV6-5 | CASKDYLYEQYF | TGTGCCAGCAAAGACTACCTCTACGAGCAGTACTTC
NA | NA | TRBJ2-5 | TRBV7-2 | CASSLAGLEQETQYF | TGTGCCAGCAGCTTAGCTGGGCTAGAACAAGAGACCCAGTACTTC
NA | NA | TRBJ2-3 | TRBV30 | CATASATGVTDTQYF | TGTGCCACCGCCTCCGCTACGGGGGTAACAGATACGCAGTATTTT
NA | TRBD1 | TRBJ2-2 | TRBV6-4 | CASSAGTGDTGELFF | TGTGCCAGCAGTGCCGGGACAGGGGACACCGGGGAGCTGTTTTTT
NA | TRBD2 | TRBJ2-5 | TRBV11-2 | CASSLEASGTQYF | TGTGCCAGCAGCTTAGAGGCTAGCGGGACCCAGTACTTC
NA | TRBD1 | TRBJ2-1 | TRBV5-1 | CASSLSSRTGNVNEQFF | TGCGCCAGCAGCTTGTCGTCCAGGACAGGGAATGTGAATGAGCAGTTCTTC
NA | TRBD1 | TRBJ2-1 | TRBV28 | CASSSGTGRFNEQFF | TGTGCCAGCAGTTCCGGGACAGGGAGGTTCAATGAGCAGTTCTTC
NA | NA | TRBJ1-1 | TRBV15 | CATSGPGGDTEAFF | TGTGCCACCAGCGGACCTGGGGGGGACACTGAAGCTTTCTTT
NA | TRBD2 | TRBJ2-7 | TRBV6-6 | CASNPLAGTTREQYF | TGTGCCAGCAACCCCCTAGCGGGGACGACCCGCGAGCAGTACTTC
NA | NA | TRBJ1-3 | TRBV18 | CASSPREWGGEGNTIYF | TGTGCCAGCTCACCACGCGAGTGGGGGGGCGAAGGAAACACCATATATTTT
NA | NA | TRBJ1-1 | TRBV3-1/TRBV3-2 | CASSQGRGTEAFF | TGTGCCAGCAGCCAAGGTAGGGGCACTGAAGCTTTCTTT
few | TRBD2 | TRBJ2-1 | TRBV9 | CASSRRGAGAYNEQFF | TGTGCCAGCAGTCGTAGGGGAGCGGGAGCCTACAATGAGCAGTTCTTC
NA | NA | TRBJ1-1 | TRBV6-5 | CASGRGRTEAFF | TGTGCCAGCGGCAGGGGACGGACTGAAGCTTTCTTT
medium-sized | NA | TRBJ1-5 | TRBV23-1 | CASGSIRSNQPQHF | TGCGCCAGCGGCTCAATTCGTAGCAATCAGCCCCAGCATTTT
once | NA | TRBJ2-7 | TRBV20-1 | CSASGGFLDEQYF | TGCAGTGCTAGTGGGGGGTTCCTCGACGAGCAGTACTTC
NA | NA | TRBJ2-7 | TRBV11-2 | CASSLRRSSYEQYF | TGTGCCAGCAGCTTAAGGAGGAGCTCCTACGAGCAGTACTTC
NA | NA | TRBJ1-1 | TRBV6-2/TRBV6-3 | CASSYGGRRAFF | TGTGCCAGCAGTTACGGGGGCCGGAGGGCTTTCTTT
NA | TRBD2 | TRBJ2-3 | TRBV3-1/TRBV3-2 | CASSAGRDTDTQYF | TGTGCCAGCAGCGCGGGGAGGGACACAGATACGCAGTATTTT
NA | TRBD1 | TRBJ2-6 | TRBV10-3 | CAIRSSTGVGANVLTF | TGTGCCATCAGGTCGAGCACAGGGGTTGGGGCCAACGTCCTGACTTTC
NA | NA | TRBJ1-2 | TRBV5-1 | CASSPSEASMAGYTF | TGCGCCAGCAGCCCGTCGGAAGCCTCTATGGCCGGCTACACCTTC
few | NA | TRBJ1-2 | TRBV10-1 | CASSDMAYGYTF | TGCGCCAGCAGTGACATGGCCTATGGCTACACCTTC
NA | TRBD2 | TRBJ2-3 | TRBV7-9 | CASSLTSGVPPNTQYF | TGTGCCAGCAGCTTAACTAGCGGGGTCCCCCCCAATACGCAGTATTTT
NA | NA | TRBJ2-7 | TRBV27 | CASMGGGGPSYEQYF | TGTGCCAGCATGGGGGGTGGGGGCCCTTCCTACGAGCAGTACTTC
NA | NA | TRBJ2-7 | TRBV20-1 | CSAYLNEQYF | TGCAGTGCTTACCTTAATGAGCAGTACTTC
NA | NA | TRBJ1-1 | TRBV2 | CASSEVGVNTEAFF | TGTGCCAGCAGTGAAGTGGGGGTGAACACTGAAGCTTTCTTT
NA | NA | TRBJ1-2 | TRBV9 | CASSVGRESLYGYTF | TGTGCCAGCAGCGTAGGTAGGGAATCTCTCTATGGCTACACCTTC
once | NA | TRBJ2-1 | TRBV24-1 | CATSDPKDTTYNEQFF | TGTGCCACCAGTGACCCCAAGGACACCACCTACAATGAGCAGTTCTTC
NA | NA | TRBJ2-7 | TRBV2 | CASRVQGYEQYF | TGTGCCAGCAGAGTACAGGGCTACGAGCAGTACTTC
NA | NA | TRBJ1-5 | TRBV30 | CAWSWDTNQPQHF | TGTGCCTGGAGTTGGGACACCAATCAGCCCCAGCATTTT
NA | NA | TRBJ2-7 | TRBV28 | CASRHTQTASYEQYF | TGTGCCAGCAGACATACACAGACCGCTTCCTACGAGCAGTACTTC
NA | NA | TRBJ1-2 | TRBV5-1 | CASSLGDPGGGYTF | TGCGCCAGCAGCTTAGGCGACCCAGGCGGGGGCTACACCTTC
NA | NA | TRBJ1-2 | TRBV3-1/TRBV3-2 | CASSQDTVYGYTF | TGTGCCAGCAGCCAAGACACGGTGTATGGCTACACCTTC
NA | NA | TRBJ2-2 | TRBV3-1/TRBV3-2 | CASSQATGNTGELFF | TGTGCCAGCAGCCAAGCCACAGGGAACACCGGGGAGCTGTTTTTT
NA | NA | TRBJ2-5 | TRBV5-6 | CASARGRRNWETQYF | TGTGCCAGCGCACGAGGTCGGAGGAATTGGGAGACCCAGTACTTC
NA | TRBD2 | TRBJ2-7 | TRBV4-2 | CASSQSGGAYEQYF | TGTGCCAGCAGCCAGAGCGGGGGAGCCTACGAGCAGTACTTC
NA | NA | TRBJ2-6 | TRBV7-6 | CASSLAGLPSGANVLTF | TGTGCCAGCAGCTTAGCGGGTTTACCCTCTGGGGCCAACGTCCTGACTTTC
NA | TRBD2 | TRBJ2-3 | TRBV2 | CASRRTTSGGITDTQYF | TGTGCCAGCCGCCGCACCACTAGCGGGGGGATCACAGATACGCAGTATTTT
NA | NA | TRBJ2-3 | TRBV24-1 | CATSDLQGSGDTQYF | TGTGCCACCAGTGATCTCCAGGGGTCCGGAGATACGCAGTATTTT
NA | NA | TRBJ1-1 | TRBV2 | CASALAGNTEAFF | TGTGCCAGCGCCCTCGCGGGAAACACTGAAGCTTTCTTT
NA | TRBD2 | TRBJ2-5 | TRBV5-8 | CASSLDPTSGETQYF | TGTGCCAGCAGCTTGGATCCGACTAGCGGGGAGACCCAGTACTTC
NA | TRBD1 | TRBJ2-1 | TRBV7-9 | CASSPGQGFYNEQFF | TGTGCCAGCAGCCCCGGACAGGGCTTCTACAATGAGCAGTTCTTC